This entry is about one T cell receptor (beta chain). The target antigen is unknown. CDR3 length: 15 amino acids. CDR1 is SGDLS, CDR2 YYNGEE, per germline. Trimming stripped 0 bases from V and 2 bases from J, with 9 bases between. TCRdb keeps only in-frame clones here, not all; method: immunoSEQ multiplex PCR. The sample consists of 15,000 to 20,000 clones, around 77% of them appearing once. The data derive from a study of T cells in narcolepsy. Points from the study as a whole: Healthy controls reportedly lacked the autoreactive clonotypes serially found in patients' blood. Autoreactive HCRT-specific and TRIB2-specific clonotypes were marked in same-patient CSF-versus-blood CD4+ comparisons.

The receptor's source is a human donor with narcolepsy. The chain uses TRBV9 and TRBJ2-1; D ambiguous. The sample taken for sequencing was CD45RA- memory CD8+ T cells from PBMCs. The CDR3 DNA reads as TGTGCCAGCAGCGTAGAGGCTGAGGCCTACAATGAGCAGTTCTTC. As protein: CASSVEAEAYNEQFF.